The 4 T cell receptor beta chains given below trace back to one sample, sequenced in a study of response to subunit inactivated influenza vaccine. TCRdb analysed the RT-PCR reads with MiXCR anew, one entry per CDR3 protein. Of fewer than 750,000 distinct CDR3 sequences in the sample, 14% were seen once. The sequencing used PBMCs from blood, collected 11 to 12 days after vaccination. These receptors all stem from a man in his forties or fifties who received an inactivated influenza vaccine.

This chain uses TRBV29-1 with TRBJ1-5; the D gene is possibly TRBD1 (5 bases). Trimming pared 2 bases from V and 7 bases from J, leaving 12 bases between. There are 13 residues in the CDR3. The germline V gene has CDR1 SQVTM and CDR2 ANQGSEA. The CDR3 DNA reads TGCAGCGTTGAAATACAGGCTGGGCAGCCCCAGCATTTT. Amino acids: CSVEIQAGQPQHF. Full variable domain (remainder filled in from reference TRBV29-1 and TRBJ1-5): SAVISQKPSRDICQRGTSLTIQCQVDSQVTMMFWYRQQPGQSLTLIATANQGSEATYESGFVIDKFPISRPNLTFSTLTVSNMSPEDSSIYLCSVEIQAGQPQHFGDGTRLSIL.

The genes are TRBV12-3 or TRBV12-4 and TRBJ2-7, with D perhaps given as TRBD1 or TRBD2 (7 bases each). V gave up 3 bases and J gave up 1 base, with 16 bases separating them. This CDR3 has 16 residues. CDR3 in DNA: TGTGCCAGCAGTTTCCGGGGAGGGGGCGATTCCTACGAGCAGTACTTC. As protein: CASSFRGGGDSYEQYF.

Only a few counts were recorded for this clonotype. This chain links TRBV11-2 with TRBJ2-1; TRBD2 matches at 8 bases. CDR1 SGHAT and CDR2 FQNNGV come from the germline V gene. After removal of 5 bases from V and 7 bases from J, the junction contained 22 bases not matched to a gene. The CDR3 runs 19 residues. In nucleotides, the CDR3 is TGTGCCAGCAGCGTCGGAACCGGGCTAGCGGGCTACCCCGGAAATGAGCAGTTCTTC. Its protein product is CASSVGTGLAGYPGNEQFF.

In its sample, this clonotype was seen many times. The chain carries TRBV28 and TRBJ2-7; TRBD1 agrees at 7 bases. The CDR3 length is 16 residues. Trimming cost V 5 bases and J 4 bases; bases outside gene matches: 14. The germline CDR1 and CDR2 sequences are MDHEN and SYDVKM. The CDR3 DNA follows: TGTGCCAGCAGTGCTCTACGATACAGGGGATCATACGAGCAGTACTTC. It is translated as CASSALRYRGSYEQYF.